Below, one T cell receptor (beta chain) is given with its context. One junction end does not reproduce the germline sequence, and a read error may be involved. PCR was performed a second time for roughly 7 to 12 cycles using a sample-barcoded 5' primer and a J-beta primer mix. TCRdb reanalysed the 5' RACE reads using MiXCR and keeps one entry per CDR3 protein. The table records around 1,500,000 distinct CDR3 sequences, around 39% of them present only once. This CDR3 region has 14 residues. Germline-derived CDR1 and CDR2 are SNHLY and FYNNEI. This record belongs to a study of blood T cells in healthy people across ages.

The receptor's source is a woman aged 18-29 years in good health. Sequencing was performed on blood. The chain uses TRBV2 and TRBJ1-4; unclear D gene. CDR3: CASRRTAYNEKPFF. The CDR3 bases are TGTGCCAGCAGGCGGACCGCTTATAATGAAAAACCGTTTTTT.